The clone carrying this TCR beta chain appeared many times. The record originates from a study of early T cells in non-severe SARS-CoV-2 infection. TCRdb re-called the 5' RACE reads through MiXCR, storing one row per CDR3 protein. The sample consists of more than 50,000 distinct CDR3 sequences, 10% to 15% of them appearing once. Germline values: CDR1 DFQATT, CDR2 SNEGSKA (reference sequence). J gave up 8 bases and V 5 bases, and 9 bases lay outside the gene matches. This CDR3 is 15 amino acids long. The sequences come from whole blood, collected at baseline. The clonotype comes from an adult who was a healthcare worker with PCR-confirmed SARS-CoV-2 infection or an uninfected control (not recorded which). This sequence joins TRBV20-1 and TRBJ2-1; 13 bases match TRBD2. The CDR3 spells CSAPSGTSGTDEQFF. The CDR3 DNA follows: TGCAGTGCTCCTTCCGGGACTAGCGGGACGGATGAGCAGTTCTTC.